A selection of T cell receptor beta chains follows, all from one sample in a study of shared clonotypes between healthy human individuals. Data came from immunoSEQ multiplex PCR; TCRdb stores just in-frame clones and leaves some out. The sample comprises fewer than 600,000 clones, more than 70% of which are singletons, and 12% rests with the top ten. Sequenced: PBMCs. These receptor sequences come from a woman between 40 and 55 years old in good health. Some clones in this sample may be carry-over from other donors' samples. Both conserved end residues are trimmed from each CDR3.

v_call: TRBV27
cdr3_aa: ASSLRFGLAEWYEQY

v_call: TRBV5-4
cdr3_aa: ASSLAPGRGNEQY

v_call: TRBV28
cdr3_aa: ASSSTEYEQY

v_call: TRBV29-1
cdr3_aa: SVAALSGELF

v_call: TRBV4-3
cdr3_aa: ASSQDSRFENEQF

v_call: TRBV7-2
cdr3_aa: ASSFVNNEQF

v_call: TRBV5-6
cdr3_aa: ASSPGLAGRGRDEQY

v_call: TRBV7-9
cdr3_aa: ASSPAQRGVSDEQF

v_call: TRBV9
cdr3_aa: ASSVGPGGGQGLYNEQF

v_call: TRBV5-6
cdr3_aa: ASSLEPSEGDTQY

v_call: TRBV7-2
cdr3_aa: ASSLFRTTSEQY

v_call: TRBV19
cdr3_aa: ASSITSRFYEQY

v_call: TRBV25-1
cdr3_aa: ASSEYRLAGAYEQY

v_call: TRBV5-1
cdr3_aa: ASSLDRVGTGELF

v_call: TRBV6-1
cdr3_aa: ASSDSTGADTQY

v_call: TRBV30
cdr3_aa: AWTGLAVTDTQY

v_call: TRBV6-6
cdr3_aa: ASSKTSGDYEQY